These 28 T cell receptor beta chains originate from one sample sequenced in a study of blood T cell repertoires in COVID-19. The protocol was immunoSEQ multiplex PCR, while the TCRdb copy is restricted to in-frame clones and leaves out a portion. The sample comprises 100,000 to 150,000 clones, around 80% of which are singletons, and approximately 3.9% rests with the top ten. The sequencing sample was made of peripheral blood. The receptor set was obtained from a woman aged 45-59 years with acute or convalescent COVID-19.

V and J are TRBV27 and TRBJ1-2; 8 bases are shared with TRBD1. Trimming removed 6 bases from V and 8 bases from J; junction bases left unmatched: 20. In germline, CDR1 is MNHEY, CDR2 SMNVEV (reference sequence). The CDR3 has 17 residues. In DNA form, the CDR3 reads TGTGCCAGCAGGAGGTTCGCTGAGGGACAGGAAGGGGGCGGCTACACCTTC. Translating gives CASRRFAEGQEGGGYTF.

CDR3 in DNA: TGTGCCAGCAGTGAACGTGGTAGCGGAAACTACGAGCAGTACTTC. Translating gives CASSERGSGNYEQYF. V gene TRBV25-1 combines with J gene TRBJ2-7, with D perhaps matching TRBD2 (6 bases). The CDR3 extends over 15 amino acids. Looked up from germline, CDR1 is MGHDK and CDR2 is SYGVNS. The germline V and J ends were trimmed by 2 bases and 3 bases, with 14 bases remaining between them.

The chain employs TRBV6-5 and TRBJ1-3, with D perhaps matching TRBD1 (6 bases). CDR1 and CDR2 (germline): MNHEY, SVGAGI. V was clipped by 5 bases and J by 0 bases, with 11 bases between them. CDR3 length equals 15 residues. The DNA of the CDR3 is TGTGCCAGCAGTCAGGGGCCGAGCTCTGGAAACACCATATATTTT. Its protein product is CASSQGPSSGNTIYF.

The gene calls are TRBV27 and TRBJ2-1, with 7 bases fitting TRBD2. V shed 8 bases and J 15 bases; nucleotides not matched to a gene: 10. The length of the CDR3 is 11 residues. Germline CDR1 reads MNHEY; CDR2 reads SMNVEV (reference sequence). The chain's CDR3 is CASGRVGELFF. The DNA of the CDR3 is TGTGCCAGCGGGAGGGTAGGGGAATTGTTCTTC.

The chain combines TRBV15 with TRBJ2-5; 12 bases line up with TRBD1. Per the germline V gene, CDR1 is LNHNV and CDR2 is YYDKDF (reference sequence). The CDR3 has 15 amino acids. Germline trimming cut 3 bases from V and 5 bases from J; bases unmatched to any gene: 4. CDR3 DNA: TGTGCCACCAGCAGGGGACAGGGGGCCCGGGAGACCCAGTACTTC. Protein product: CATSRGQGARETQYF. Based on the CDR3 plus reference TRBV15 and TRBJ2-5, the full variable domain is DAMVIQNPRYQVTQFGKPVTLSCSQTLNHNVMYWYQQKSSQAPKLLFHYYDKDFNNEADTPDNFQSRRPNTSFCFLDIRSPGLGDTAMYLCATSRGQGARETQYFGPGTRLLVL.

This chain uses TRBV11-2 with TRBJ2-5; D is perhaps TRBD1 (6 bases). This CDR3 is 15 amino acids long. Trimming pared 2 bases from V and 5 bases from J, leaving 15 bases between. The germline V gene encodes CDR1 SGHAT and CDR2 FQNNGV. The CDR3 here is CASSLHISQGETQYF. The DNA of the CDR3 is TGTGCCAGCAGCTTACATATCTCGCAGGGGGAGACCCAGTACTTC.

The genes are TRBV2 and TRBJ1-5, with D possibly TRBD1 on 5 matching bases. Germline lookup yields CDR1 SNHLY and CDR2 FYNNEI. CDR3 length: 12 amino acids. V dropped 8 bases and J dropped 5 bases, with 10 bases sitting between them. Here the CDR3 reads CASSGLYQPQHF. The CDR3 DNA is TGTGCCAGCTCAGGGTTGTATCAGCCCCAGCATTTT.

This chain joins TRBV2 and TRBJ1-3, with D uncertain. V was shortened by 5 bases and J by 4 bases, with 9 bases between the two germline ends. CDR3 length equals 13 residues. CDR1 is SNHLY, CDR2 FYNNEI, per germline. CDR3 nucleotides: TGTGCCAGCAGTCCGAGTGTAGGAAACACCATATATTTT. Its translation is CASSPSVGNTIYF.

The gene calls are TRBV6-5 and TRBJ2-7; 8 nucleotides align to TRBD1. Germline CDR1 MNHEY, CDR2 SVGAGI. V was pared by 6 bases and J by 3 bases, with 7 bases of the junction left unmatched. This CDR3 contains 14 residues. The CDR3 coding sequence is TGTGCCAGCAGCCAGCGACAGGGGATCTACGAGCAGTACTTC. It is translated as CASSQRQGIYEQYF.

This rearrangement joins TRBV9 to TRBJ2-5; 12 bases map to TRBD2. The CDR3 runs 17 residues. V lost 0 bases and J lost 4; bases outside the gene matches: 7. Per the germline V gene, CDR1 is SGDLS and CDR2 is YYNGEE. The DNA of the CDR3 is TGTGCCAGCAGCGTAGGGCTAGCGGGAGGGTTTCCAGAGACCCAGTACTTC. Translating gives CASSVGLAGGFPETQYF.

V and J are TRBV5-6 and TRBJ1-2; D uncertain. This CDR3 contains 12 residues. V gave up 1 base and J gave up 4 bases, with 5 bases separating them. CDR1 is SGHDT, CDR2 YYEEEE, per germline. CDR3 residues: CASSLSTYGYTF. DNA of the CDR3: TGTGCCAGCAGCTTGTCTACCTATGGCTACACCTTC.

V usage is TRBV2 and J usage is TRBJ2-7; D not certain. Trimming took off 9 bases at V and 0 bases at J, with 12 bases between the two ends. The CDR3 has 13 residues. Germline V lookup: CDR1 SNHLY, CDR2 FYNNEI. CDR3 in DNA: TGTGCCAGTGTAGGCAGGCCCTCCTACGAGCAGTACTTC. It translates to CASVGRPSYEQYF.

This clone was counted between two and nine times. The V and J genes are TRBV6-6 and TRBJ1-2, with D unclear. Trimming removed 10 bases at V and 4 bases at J, with 16 bases between. Germline lookup yields CDR1 MNHNY and CDR2 SVGAGI (reference sequence). The CDR3 spans 13 residues. CDR3 sequence reads: CATSHGSSYGYTF. In DNA form, the CDR3 reads TGTGCCACCTCGCACGGGAGCTCCTATGGCTACACCTTC.

This chain uses TRBV5-4 with TRBJ2-1; no clear D gene. Germline loops: CDR1 SGHNT, CDR2 YYREEE (reference sequence). Trimming took off 4 bases at V and 8 bases at J, with 13 bases between the two ends. CDR3 size: 13 residues. In DNA form, the CDR3 reads TGTGCCAGCAGCCGCGGCCCAAGTTATGAGCAGTTCTTC. As protein: CASSRGPSYEQFF.

This clone turned up a few times. J is TRBJ1-1 and V is TRBV21-1. TRBV21-1 is marked as a pseudogene. This CDR3 has 12 residues. CDR3 loop: CASSKPVSEAFF. The CDR3 nucleotides read TGTGCCAGCAGCAAACCGGTCTCTGAAGCTTTCTTT.

This chain uses TRBV5-8 with TRBJ2-3; a possible D gene is TRBD1 (6 bases). Trimming cost V 2 bases and J 4 bases, with 8 bases left between them. The germline V gene has CDR1 SGHTS and CDR2 YDEGEE. The CDR3 consists of 13 residues. The CDR3 spells CASSLHRADTQYF. In DNA, the CDR3 is TGTGCCAGCAGCTTACACAGGGCAGATACGCAGTATTTT.

This clone is a singleton in its sample. The CDR3 bases are TGTGCCAGCAGTTTGCTCGGCTCGGAGACCTACAATGAGCAGTTCTTC. Protein product: CASSLLGSETYNEQFF. This sequence joins TRBV27 and TRBJ2-1, with no clear D. V was shortened by 3 bases and J by 2 bases, with 14 bases between the two germline ends. The CDR3 is made up of 16 amino acids. CDR1 and CDR2 from the germline V gene are MNHEY and SMNVEV (reference sequence).

V and J are TRBV28 and TRBJ1-2, with TRBD1 as a possible D gene (6 bases). Germline values: CDR1 MDHEN, CDR2 SYDVKM. V was trimmed by 2 bases and J by 4 bases, leaving 17 bases between them. This CDR3 spans 16 amino acids. Here the CDR3 DNA reads TGTGCCAGCAGTTTAGCCCTCAGTAGAGGGGGCTATGGCTACACCTTC. Amino acid sequence: CASSLALSRGGYGYTF.

The chain has TRBV10-3 and TRBJ2-1; 9 bases line up with TRBD2. The CDR3 consists of 15 residues. Germline V gives CDR1 ENHRY, CDR2 SYGVKD. The V and J ends lost 4 bases and 6 bases, in that order; junction bases with no gene match: 7. This CDR3 reads CAISATSGQPNEQFF. CDR3 nucleotides: TGTGCCATCAGTGCGACTAGCGGACAACCCAATGAGCAGTTCTTC.

This chain uses TRBV5-6 with TRBJ1-2, with D hard to call. The CDR3 extends over 14 amino acids. Germline-derived CDR1 and CDR2 are SGHDT and YYEEEE. The germline V and J ends were trimmed by 0 bases and 4 bases, with 10 bases remaining between them. In DNA, the CDR3 is TGTGCCAGCAGCTTGGTCGACCGCGGCTATGGCTACACCTTC. Residues: CASSLVDRGYGYTF.

The chain combines TRBV19 with TRBJ2-1; 8 nucleotides align to TRBD2. Looked up from germline, CDR1 is LNHDA and CDR2 is SQIVND (reference sequence). The CDR3 consists of 16 residues. Trimming at V came to 5 bases and at J to 0 bases, leaving 6 bases not matched to a gene. DNA for the CDR3: TGTGCCAGTAGTGAGTTTAGCGGGAACTCCTACAATGAGCAGTTCTTC. Translation gives CASSEFSGNSYNEQFF. Using reference TRBV19 and TRBJ2-1 for the parts outside the CDR3, the full variable domain is DGGITQSPKYLFRKEGQNVTLSCEQNLNHDAMYWYRQDPGQGLRLIYYSQIVNDFQKGDIAEGYSVSREKKESFPLTVTSAQKNPTAFYLCASSEFSGNSYNEQFFGPGTRLTVL.

This rearrangement joins TRBV10-3 to TRBJ2-5, with 10 nucleotides matching TRBD1. CDR1 and CDR2 (germline): ENHRY, SYGVKD. The ends lost 11 bases at V and 5 bases at J; junction bases unmatched: 8. The length of the CDR3 is 13 residues. The CDR3 DNA follows: TGTGCCTCAACCGGGACAGGGGCCGAGACCCAGTACTTC. Protein sequence: CASTGTGAETQYF.

The V and J genes are TRBV27 and TRBJ2-3; D not certain. The CDR3 length is 15 residues. Trimming stripped 3 bases from V and 1 base from J, with 11 bases between. The V gene's germline CDR1 is MNHEY and CDR2 SMNVEV (reference sequence). The CDR3 sequence is CASSFQAIGTDTQYF. Written as DNA, the CDR3 is TGTGCCAGCAGTTTTCAGGCAATTGGCACAGATACGCAGTATTTT.

This chain uses TRBV27 with TRBJ1-2; D gene ambiguous. Trimming took off 5 bases at V and 7 bases at J, with 14 bases between the two ends. Germline V gene data show CDR1 as MNHEY and CDR2 as SMNVEV (reference sequence). The CDR3 has 13 residues. The CDR3 sequence: CASSARAGLGYTF. CDR3 nucleotides: TGTGCCAGCAGTGCCCGGGCGGGTCTTGGCTACACCTTC.

Of note for this clone: The junction differs from germline at one of its ends, possibly a read error. The chain carries TRBV7-6 and TRBJ2-4; D gene ambiguous. Germline assignment: CDR1 SGHVS and CDR2 FNYEAQ. CDR3 length: 11 amino acids. The CDR3 DNA follows: TGTGCCAGCAGCCGGTCCCCAGGTTTGCACTTC. Protein sequence: CASSRSPGLHF.

This chain connects TRBV7-2 to TRBJ1-2; the D gene is possibly TRBD1 (5 bases). The CDR3 consists of 14 residues. The germline V gene encodes CDR1 SGHTA and CDR2 FQGNSA. Trimming pared 5 bases from V and 3 bases from J, leaving 13 bases between. The CDR3 protein is CASSPGSSYYGYTF. The CDR3 DNA sequence: TGTGCCAGCAGCCCAGGGTCCTCTTACTATGGCTACACCTTC.

As to this clone: Its ends do not fully match the called genes, so a read error is possible. This chain connects TRBV7-9 to TRBJ2-1; 9 bases fit TRBD2. The V gene's germline CDR1 is SEHNR and CDR2 FQNEAQ (reference sequence). The CDR3 totals 15 residues. Here the CDR3 DNA reads TGTGCCAGCAGCGTAGCGGGAGCCACATTAAATGAGCAGTTCTTC. It translates to CASSVAGATLNEQFF.

The rearrangement uses TRBV28 and TRBJ1-5; a possible D gene is TRBD1 (5 bases). Germline loops: CDR1 MDHEN, CDR2 SYDVKM. This CDR3 region has 17 residues. V dropped 6 bases and J dropped 0 bases, with 18 bases sitting between them. CDR3 DNA sequence: TGTGCCAGCAGCCTCACTACCGACAGCTATAGCAATCAGCCCCAGCATTTT. This sequence encodes CASSLTTDSYSNQPQHF.